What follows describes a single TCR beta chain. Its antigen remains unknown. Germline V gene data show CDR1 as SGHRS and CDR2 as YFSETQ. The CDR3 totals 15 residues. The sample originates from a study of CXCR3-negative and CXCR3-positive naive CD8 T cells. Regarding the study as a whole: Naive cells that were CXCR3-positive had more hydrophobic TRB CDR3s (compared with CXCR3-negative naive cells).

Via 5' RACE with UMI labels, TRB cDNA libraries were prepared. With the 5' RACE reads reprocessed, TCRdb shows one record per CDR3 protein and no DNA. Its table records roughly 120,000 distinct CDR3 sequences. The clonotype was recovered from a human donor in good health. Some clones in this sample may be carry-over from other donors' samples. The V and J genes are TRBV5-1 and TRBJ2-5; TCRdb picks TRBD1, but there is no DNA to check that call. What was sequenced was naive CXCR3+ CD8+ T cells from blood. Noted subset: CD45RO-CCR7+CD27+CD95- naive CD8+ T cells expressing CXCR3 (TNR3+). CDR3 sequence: CASSLGGGVGETQYF.